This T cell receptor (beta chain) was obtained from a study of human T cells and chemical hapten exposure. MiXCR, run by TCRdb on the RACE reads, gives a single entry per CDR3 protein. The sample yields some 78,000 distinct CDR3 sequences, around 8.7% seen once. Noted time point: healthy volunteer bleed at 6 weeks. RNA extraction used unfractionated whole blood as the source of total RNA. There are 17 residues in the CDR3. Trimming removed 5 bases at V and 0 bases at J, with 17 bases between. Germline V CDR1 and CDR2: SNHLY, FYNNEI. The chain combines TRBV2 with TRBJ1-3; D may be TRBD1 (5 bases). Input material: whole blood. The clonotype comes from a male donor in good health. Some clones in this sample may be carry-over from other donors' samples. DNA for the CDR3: TGTGCCAGCAGTTCTCCTTATTCAGGGCTCTCTGGAAACACCATATATTTT. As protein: CASSSPYSGLSGNTIYF.